Listed below are T cell receptor beta chains from one sample, sequenced in a study of blood T cell repertoires in COVID-19. Only in-frame clones appear in the TCRdb table, and some are missing; sequencing was by immunoSEQ multiplex PCR. The profile shows around 440,000 clones, around 89% of them singletons. The sequencing input was peripheral blood. The source is a woman aged 45-59 years with COVID-19, enrolled during active disease. The CDR3 runs from the conserved cysteine through the conserved F or W. A D gene is named only where the DNA matches it firmly. Not all rows give a size; the values are once, few, many and, for expanded clones, a class.

.	TRBV27	.	TRBJ1-2	TGTGCCAGCAGTTTATCGAGTGGGGGGGGCTATGGCTACACCTTC	CASSLSSGGGYGYTF
.	TRBV5-1	.	TRBJ2-1	TGCGCCAGCAGCTTGGCCGTGGAGTTTGGCGGGCCCTCCTACAATGAGCAGTTCTTC	CASSLAVEFGGPSYNEQFF
once	TRBV6-5	.	TRBJ1-6	TGTGCCACTCGACTGGGGAGCTCCTATAATTCACCCCTCCACTTT	CATRLGSSYNSPLHF
.	TRBV7-9	.	TRBJ2-7	TGTGCCAGCAGCTTCGGGGGACAGACAAAGGAGCAGTACTTC	CASSFGGQTKEQYF
.	TRBV28	TRBD1	TRBJ1-1	TGTGCCAGCAGTTCAGCGGGGACAGGGAAGGTTGGAGCTTTCTTT	CASSSAGTGKVGAFF
once	TRBV18	TRBD1	TRBJ2-5	TGTGCCAGCTCCCACTCGGACAGGGCGGAGACCCAGTACTTC	CASSHSDRAETQYF
.	TRBV19	TRBD2	TRBJ2-7	TGTGCCAGTACTCTCCACAGCGGGGAGACCTACGAGCAGTACTTC	CASTLHSGETYEQYF
.	TRBV6-6	.	TRBJ1-2	TGTGCCAGCAGTGGAGGGGTAGACTATGGCTACACCTTC	CASSGGVDYGYTF
.	TRBV5-1	.	TRBJ1-1	TGCGCCAGCAGCTTGGTGGGGGGTAGGGGGAACACTGAAGCTTTCTTT	CASSLVGGRGNTEAFF
.	TRBV7-2	.	TRBJ1-2	TGTGCCAGCAGTCCAGGTTCCAACTATGGCTACACCTTC	CASSPGSNYGYTF